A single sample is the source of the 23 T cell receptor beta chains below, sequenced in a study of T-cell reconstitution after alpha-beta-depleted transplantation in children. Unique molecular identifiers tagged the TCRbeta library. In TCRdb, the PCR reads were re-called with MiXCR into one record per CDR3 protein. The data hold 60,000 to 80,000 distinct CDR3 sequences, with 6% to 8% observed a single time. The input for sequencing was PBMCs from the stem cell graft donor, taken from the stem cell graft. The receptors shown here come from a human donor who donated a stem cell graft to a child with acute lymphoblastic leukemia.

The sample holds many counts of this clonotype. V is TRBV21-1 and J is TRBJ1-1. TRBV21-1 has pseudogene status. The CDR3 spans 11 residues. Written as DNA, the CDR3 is TGTGCCAGCAGCAAAGCCACTGAAGCTTTCTTT. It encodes CASSKATEAFF.

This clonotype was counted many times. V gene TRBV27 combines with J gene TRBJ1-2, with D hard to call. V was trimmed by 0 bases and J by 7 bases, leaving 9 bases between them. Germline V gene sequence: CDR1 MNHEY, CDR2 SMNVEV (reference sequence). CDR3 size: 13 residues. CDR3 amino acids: CASSLSGYRGYTF. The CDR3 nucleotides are TGTGCCAGCAGTTTATCAGGGTACCGTGGCTACACCTTC.

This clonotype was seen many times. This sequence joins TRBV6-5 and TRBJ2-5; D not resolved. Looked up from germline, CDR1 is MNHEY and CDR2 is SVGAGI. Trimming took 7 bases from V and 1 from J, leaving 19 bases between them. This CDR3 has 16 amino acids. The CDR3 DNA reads TGTGCCAGCAACTCAGTCGGCGACCTCGCCCAAGAGACCCAGTACTTC. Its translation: CASNSVGDLAQETQYF.

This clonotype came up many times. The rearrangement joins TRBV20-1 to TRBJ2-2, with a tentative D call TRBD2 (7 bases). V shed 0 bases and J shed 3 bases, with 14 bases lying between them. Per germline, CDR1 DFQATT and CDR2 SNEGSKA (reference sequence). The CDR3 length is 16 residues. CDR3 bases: TGCAGTGCTAGAGATCCCGAGGGGGGGGACACCGGGGAGCTGTTTTTT. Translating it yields CSARDPEGGDTGELFF.

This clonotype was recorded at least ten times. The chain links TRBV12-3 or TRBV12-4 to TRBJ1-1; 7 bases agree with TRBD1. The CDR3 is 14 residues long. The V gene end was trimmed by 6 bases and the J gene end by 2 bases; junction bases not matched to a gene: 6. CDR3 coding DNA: TGTGCCAGCAGGAGAAAAGGGGGCAACACTGAAGCTTTCTTT. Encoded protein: CASRRKGGNTEAFF.

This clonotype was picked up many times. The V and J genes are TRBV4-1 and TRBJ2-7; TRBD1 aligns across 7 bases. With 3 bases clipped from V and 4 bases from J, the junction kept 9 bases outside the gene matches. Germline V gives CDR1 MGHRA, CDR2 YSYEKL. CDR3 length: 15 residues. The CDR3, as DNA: TGCGCCAGCAGCCAGGCCGGGACAGCGGCTTACGAGCAGTACTTC. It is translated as CASSQAGTAAYEQYF.

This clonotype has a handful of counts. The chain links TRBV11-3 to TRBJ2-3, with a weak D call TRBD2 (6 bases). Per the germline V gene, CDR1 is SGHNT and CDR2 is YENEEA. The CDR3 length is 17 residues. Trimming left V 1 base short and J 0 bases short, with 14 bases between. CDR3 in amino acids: CASSLGGGGPSTDTQYF. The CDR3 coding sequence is TGTGCCAGCAGCTTAGGGGGAGGCGGGCCTAGCACAGATACGCAGTATTTT.

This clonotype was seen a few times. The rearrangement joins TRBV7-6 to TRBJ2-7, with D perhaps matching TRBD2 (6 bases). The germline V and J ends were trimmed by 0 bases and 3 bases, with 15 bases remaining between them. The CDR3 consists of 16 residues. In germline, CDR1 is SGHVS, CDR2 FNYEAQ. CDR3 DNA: TGTGCCAGCAGCTTAGCGAAAGGCTCGGGGGACTACGAGCAGTACTTC. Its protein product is CASSLAKGSGDYEQYF.

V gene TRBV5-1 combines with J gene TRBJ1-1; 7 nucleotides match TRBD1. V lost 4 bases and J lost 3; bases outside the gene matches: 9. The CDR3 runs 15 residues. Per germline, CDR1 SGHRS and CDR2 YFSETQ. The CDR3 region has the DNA TGCGCCAGCAGCCCCAGTGGCAGGGGGGACACTGAAGCTTTCTTT. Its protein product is CASSPSGRGDTEAFF.

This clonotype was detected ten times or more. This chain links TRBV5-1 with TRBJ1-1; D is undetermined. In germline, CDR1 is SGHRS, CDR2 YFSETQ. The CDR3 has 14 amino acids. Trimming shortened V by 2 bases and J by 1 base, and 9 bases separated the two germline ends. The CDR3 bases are TGCGCCAGCAGCTTAATGGAGTCGAACACTGAAGCTTTCTTT. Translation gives CASSLMESNTEAFF.

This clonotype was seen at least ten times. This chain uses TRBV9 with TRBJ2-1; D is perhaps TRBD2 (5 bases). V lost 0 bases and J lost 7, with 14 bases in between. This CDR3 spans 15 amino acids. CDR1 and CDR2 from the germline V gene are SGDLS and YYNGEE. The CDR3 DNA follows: TGTGCCAGCAGCGTAGACCTAGCCCCTTTGAATGAGCAGTTCTTC. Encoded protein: CASSVDLAPLNEQFF.

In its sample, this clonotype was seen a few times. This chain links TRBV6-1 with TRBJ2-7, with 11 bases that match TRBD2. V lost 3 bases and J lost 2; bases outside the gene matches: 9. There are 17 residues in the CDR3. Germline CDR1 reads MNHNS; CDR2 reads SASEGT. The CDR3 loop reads CASSEVLAGGRPYEQYF. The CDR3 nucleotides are TGTGCCAGCAGTGAGGTGCTAGCGGGGGGCCGGCCCTACGAGCAGTACTTC.

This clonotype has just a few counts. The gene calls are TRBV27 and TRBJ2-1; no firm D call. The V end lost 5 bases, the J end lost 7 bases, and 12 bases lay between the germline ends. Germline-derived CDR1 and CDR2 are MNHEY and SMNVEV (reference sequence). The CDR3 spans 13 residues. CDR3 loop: CASSPLGVNEQFF. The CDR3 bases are TGTGCCAGCAGTCCCCTTGGTGTAAATGAGCAGTTCTTC.

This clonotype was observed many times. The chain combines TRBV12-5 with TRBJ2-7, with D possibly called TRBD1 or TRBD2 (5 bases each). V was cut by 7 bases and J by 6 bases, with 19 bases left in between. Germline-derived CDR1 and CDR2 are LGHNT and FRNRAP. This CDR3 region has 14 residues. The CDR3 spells CASAFGTRGAEQYF. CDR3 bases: TGTGCTAGTGCCTTCGGGACCCGAGGGGCCGAGCAGTACTTC.

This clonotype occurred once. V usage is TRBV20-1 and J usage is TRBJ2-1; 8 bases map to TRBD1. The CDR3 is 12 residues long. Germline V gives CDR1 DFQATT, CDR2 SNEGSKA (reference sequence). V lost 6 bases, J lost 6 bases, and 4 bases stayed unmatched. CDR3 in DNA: TGCAGTGCGGGCAGGGGGCCCAATGAGCAGTTCTTC. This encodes CSAGRGPNEQFF.

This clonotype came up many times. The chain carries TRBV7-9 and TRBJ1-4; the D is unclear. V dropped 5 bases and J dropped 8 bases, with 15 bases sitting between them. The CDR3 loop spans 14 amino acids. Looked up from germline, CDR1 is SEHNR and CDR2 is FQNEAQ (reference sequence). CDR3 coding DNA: TGTGCCAGCAGCCCCCGGGTGGTCACCGAAAAACTGTTTTTT. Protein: CASSPRVVTEKLFF.

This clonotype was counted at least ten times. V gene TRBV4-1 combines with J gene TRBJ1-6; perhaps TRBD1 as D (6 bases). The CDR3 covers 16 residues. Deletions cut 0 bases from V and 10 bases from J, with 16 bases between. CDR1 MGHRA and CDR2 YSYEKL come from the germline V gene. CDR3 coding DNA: TGCGCCAGCAGCCAAGATGGTTCGGGGGCGGTGTCACCCCTCCACTTT. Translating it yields CASSQDGSGAVSPLHF.

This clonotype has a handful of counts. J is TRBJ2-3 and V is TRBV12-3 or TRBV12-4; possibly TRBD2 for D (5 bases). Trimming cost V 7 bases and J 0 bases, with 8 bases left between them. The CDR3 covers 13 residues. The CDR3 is CASMRESTDTQYF. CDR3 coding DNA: TGTGCCAGCATGAGGGAAAGCACAGATACGCAGTATTTT.

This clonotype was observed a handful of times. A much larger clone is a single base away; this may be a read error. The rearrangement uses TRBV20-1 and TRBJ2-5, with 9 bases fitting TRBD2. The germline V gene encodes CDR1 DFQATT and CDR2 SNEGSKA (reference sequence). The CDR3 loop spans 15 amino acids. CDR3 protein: CCAHSGRGLRETQYF. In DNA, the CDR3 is TGCTGTGCTCATAGCGGGAGAGGTTTAAGAGAGACCCAGTACTTC.

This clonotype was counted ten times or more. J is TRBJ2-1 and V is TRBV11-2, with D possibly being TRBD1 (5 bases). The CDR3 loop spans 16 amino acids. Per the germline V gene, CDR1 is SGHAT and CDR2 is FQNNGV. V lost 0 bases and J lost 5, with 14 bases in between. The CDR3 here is CASSLDLVGVNNEQFF. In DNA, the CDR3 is TGTGCCAGCAGCTTAGATCTTGTAGGGGTTAACAATGAGCAGTTCTTC.

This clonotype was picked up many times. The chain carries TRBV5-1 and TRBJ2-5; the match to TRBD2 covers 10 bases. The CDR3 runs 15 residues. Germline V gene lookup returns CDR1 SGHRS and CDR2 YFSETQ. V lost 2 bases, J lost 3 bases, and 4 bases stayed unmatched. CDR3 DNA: TGCGCCAGCAGCTTAAGCGGGGGGGCCAAAGAGACCCAGTACTTC. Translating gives CASSLSGGAKETQYF.

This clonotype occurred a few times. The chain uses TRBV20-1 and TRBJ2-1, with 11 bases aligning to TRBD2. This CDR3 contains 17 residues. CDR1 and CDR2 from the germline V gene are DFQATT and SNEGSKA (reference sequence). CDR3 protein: CCAPSGTSGRAFNEQFF. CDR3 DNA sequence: TGCTGCGCTCCCTCCGGGACTAGCGGTAGGGCCTTCAATGAGCAGTTCTTC.

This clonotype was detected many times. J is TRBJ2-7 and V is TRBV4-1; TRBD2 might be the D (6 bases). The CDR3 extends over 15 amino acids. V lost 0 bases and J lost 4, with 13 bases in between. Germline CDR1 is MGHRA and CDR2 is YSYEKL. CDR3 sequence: CASSQDRGGLYEQYF. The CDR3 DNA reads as TGCGCCAGCAGCCAAGATAGAGGTGGACTATACGAGCAGTACTTC.